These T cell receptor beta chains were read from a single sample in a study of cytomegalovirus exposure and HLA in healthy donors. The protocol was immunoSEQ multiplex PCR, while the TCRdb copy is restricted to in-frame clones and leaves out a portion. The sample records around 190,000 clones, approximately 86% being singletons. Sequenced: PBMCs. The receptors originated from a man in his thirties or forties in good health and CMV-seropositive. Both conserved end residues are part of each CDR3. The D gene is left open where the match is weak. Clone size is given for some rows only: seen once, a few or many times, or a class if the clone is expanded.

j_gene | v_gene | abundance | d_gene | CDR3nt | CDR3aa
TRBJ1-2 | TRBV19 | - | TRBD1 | TGTGCCAGTGGGCGCAGGGACAGGGAATTTGATGGCTACACCTTC | CASGRRDREFDGYTF
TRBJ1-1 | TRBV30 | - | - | TGTGCCTGGAGTGTTGGGGCCGGGAGCACTGAAGCTTTCTTT | CAWSVGAGSTEAFF
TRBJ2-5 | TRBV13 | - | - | TGTGCCAGCAGCTTTCCAGGGAAAGAGACCCAGTACTTC | CASSFPGKETQYF
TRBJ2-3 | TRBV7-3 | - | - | TGTGCCAGCAGCATCAACCAAGATACGCAGTATTTT | CASSINQDTQYF
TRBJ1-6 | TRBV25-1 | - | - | TGTGCCAGCCGGTCCCCCAACTATAATTCACCCCTCCACTTT | CASRSPNYNSPLHF
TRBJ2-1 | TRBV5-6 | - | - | TGTGCCAGCAGCTTGCACGGAGAGCAGTTCTTC | CASSLHGEQFF
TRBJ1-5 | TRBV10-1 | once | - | TGCGCCAGCAGTGACCCGGGCGTGGATCAGCCCCAGCATTTT | CASSDPGVDQPQHF
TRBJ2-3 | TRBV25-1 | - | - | TGTGCCAGCAGCGGACAGAGATTCCTGCCAGATACGCAGTATTTT | CASSGQRFLPDTQYF
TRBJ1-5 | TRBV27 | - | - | TGTGCCAGCAGCCCTAGGGAGAATCAGCCCCAGCATTTT | CASSPRENQPQHF
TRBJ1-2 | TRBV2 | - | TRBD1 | TGTGCCAGCAGGAGGGACAGTTCCAACTATGGCTACACCTTC | CASRRDSSNYGYTF
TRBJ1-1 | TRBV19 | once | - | TGTGCCAGTAGTAGGGGACGAGGAAACACTGAAGCTTTCTTT | CASSRGRGNTEAFF
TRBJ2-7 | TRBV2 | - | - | TGTGCCAGCACTTCCTTGCTCGGGGGCTACGAGCAGTACTTC | CASTSLLGGYEQYF
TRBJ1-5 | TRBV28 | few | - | TGTGCCAGCAGTGCTCCCCCGGGTAGCAATCAGCCCCAGCATTTT | CASSAPPGSNQPQHF
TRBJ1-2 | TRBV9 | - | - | TGTGCCAGCAGCGCCGGACGGCGGAAGGATGGCTACACCTTC | CASSAGRRKDGYTF
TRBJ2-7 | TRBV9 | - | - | TGTGCCAGCAGCGTAGGAGGGCCCTACGAGCAGTACTTC | CASSVGGPYEQYF
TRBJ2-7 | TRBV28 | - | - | TGTGCCAGCAGTTTATCGGGCGAGCAGTACTTC | CASSLSGEQYF
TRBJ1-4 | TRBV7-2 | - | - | TGTGCCAGCAGCTTAGGATGGACGGGAAAGGATGAAAAACTGTTTTTT | CASSLGWTGKDEKLFF
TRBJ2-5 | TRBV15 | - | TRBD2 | TGTGCCACCAGCAGACCCGGGACTAGCGGCCCTCACTTC | CATSRPGTSGPHF
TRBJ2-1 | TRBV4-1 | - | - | TGCGCCAGCAGCCAAGTTCACATGGTATCCTACAATGAGCAGTTCTTC | CASSQVHMVSYNEQFF
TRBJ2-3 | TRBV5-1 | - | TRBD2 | TGCGCCAGCAGCTTGGAGGCCCTAGCGGGGGGCCCAGATACGCAGTATTTT | CASSLEALAGGPDTQYF
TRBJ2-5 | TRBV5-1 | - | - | TGCGCCAGCAGCTTGGATACAGGGAGCCAAGAGACCCAGTACTTC | CASSLDTGSQETQYF
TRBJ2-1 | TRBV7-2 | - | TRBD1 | TGTGCCAGCAGCTTTACCCCCAACAGGGGGGACAATGAGCAGTTCTTC | CASSFTPNRGDNEQFF
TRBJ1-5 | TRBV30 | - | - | TGTGCCTGGAGTGTAGACGGATCTCAGCATTTT | CAWSVDGSQHF
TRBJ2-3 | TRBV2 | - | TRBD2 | TGTGCCAGCAGTGGTGCGGGACTAAATTTCGATACGCAGTATTTT | CASSGAGLNFDTQYF
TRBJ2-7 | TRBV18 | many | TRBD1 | TGTGCCAGCTCACCCCGGGACAGGGGGAATTACGAGCAGTACTTC | CASSPRDRGNYEQYF
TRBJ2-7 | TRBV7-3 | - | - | TGTGCCAGCAGCTTAGGCGGGACTTCCTACGAGCAGTACTTC | CASSLGGTSYEQYF
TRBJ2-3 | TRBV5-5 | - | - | TGTGCCAGCAGCTTTAATAGGGGAGATACGCAGTATTTT | CASSFNRGDTQYF
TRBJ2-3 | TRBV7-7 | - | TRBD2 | TGTGCTAGCAGCGTTAGCGGGGGGGATACGCAGTATTTT | CASSVSGGDTQYF
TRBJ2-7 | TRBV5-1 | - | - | TGCGCCAGCAGCCCCACCTCCTACGAGCAGTACTTC | CASSPTSYEQYF
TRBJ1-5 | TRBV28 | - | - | TGTGCCAGCACGAGGGGACTTAGAAATCAGCCCCAGCATTTT | CASTRGLRNQPQHF
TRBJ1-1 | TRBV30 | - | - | TGTGCCTGGAGTCCCAACCGGGACACTGAAGCTTTCTTT | CAWSPNRDTEAFF
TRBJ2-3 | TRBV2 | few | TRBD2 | TGTGCCAGCAGCCGGGGGGGAGATACGCAGTATTTT | CASSRGGDTQYF
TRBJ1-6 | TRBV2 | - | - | TGTGCCAGCAGGTTGGGACGGGATAATTCACCCCTCCACTTT | CASRLGRDNSPLHF
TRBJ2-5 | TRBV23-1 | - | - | TGCGCCAGCAAGCGGGGACAGCGGGTGAGGGAGACCCAGTACTTC | CASKRGQRVRETQYF
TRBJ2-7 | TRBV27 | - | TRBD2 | TGTGCCAGCAGGCCAACTAGCGGACCCTACGAGCAGTACTTC | CASRPTSGPYEQYF
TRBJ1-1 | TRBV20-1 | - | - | TGCAGTGCTAGGGAAAACACTGAAGCTTTCTTT | CSARENTEAFF
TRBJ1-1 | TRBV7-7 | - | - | TGTGCTAGCAGCTTCGAGGGGAACACTGAAGCTTTCTTT | CASSFEGNTEAFF
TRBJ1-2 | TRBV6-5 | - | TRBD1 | TGTGCCAGCAGTTACGGACAGGGCGGGAGGGGTGGCTACACCTTC | CASSYGQGGRGGYTF
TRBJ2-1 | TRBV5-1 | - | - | TGCGCCAGCAGCCTGCCCACTTACAATGAGCAGTTCTTC | CASSLPTYNEQFF
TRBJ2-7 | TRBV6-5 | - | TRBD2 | TGTGCCAGCAGTCGAGCGGGAAAAAGCTCCTACGAGCAGTACTTC | CASSRAGKSSYEQYF
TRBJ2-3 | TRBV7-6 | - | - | TGTGCCAGCAGTACTCTGTCAGATACGCAGTATTTT | CASSTLSDTQYF
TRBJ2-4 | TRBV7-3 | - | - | TGTGCCAGCAGCCGCGCTGCGGGTGACCAAAACATTCAGTACTTC | CASSRAAGDQNIQYF
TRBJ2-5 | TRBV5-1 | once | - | TGCGCCAGCAGCTTGCTGGGAGGAGAGACCCAGTACTTC | CASSLLGGETQYF
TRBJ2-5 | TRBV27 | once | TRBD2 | TGTGCCAGCAACTTCTACCCTAGCGGGCAAGAGACCCAGTACTTC | CASNFYPSGQETQYF
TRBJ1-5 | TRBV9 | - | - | TGTGCCAGCAGCGACAGTGGCAATCAGCCCCAGCATTTT | CASSDSGNQPQHF